The 20 T cell receptor beta chains below were found in one sample sequenced in a study of shared clonotypes between healthy human individuals. Produced via immunoSEQ multiplex PCR; TCRdb's table is partial and in-frame only. The sample lists 500,000 to 650,000 clones, around 77% occurring once. The source material was PBMCs. The receptors derive from a woman in her thirties or forties in good health. Some clones in this sample may be carry-over from other donors' samples.

The V gene is TRBV27, the J gene TRBJ2-5; D uncertain. Deletions cut 5 bases from V and 2 bases from J, with 12 bases between. Germline lookup yields CDR1 MNHEY and CDR2 SMNVEV (reference sequence). This CDR3 is 14 amino acids long. The CDR3 bases are TGTGCCAGCAGTAATGGGCAGCGACAAGAGACCCAGTACTTC. Amino acids: CASSNGQRQETQYF.

The chain links TRBV2 to TRBJ1-5; TRBD1 is a possible D gene (5 bases). V was trimmed by 7 bases and J by 6 bases, leaving 16 bases between them. Germline-derived CDR1 and CDR2 are SNHLY and FYNNEI. The CDR3 is 14 residues long. CDR3 in amino acids: CASTREGLGQPQHF. CDR3 in DNA: TGTGCCAGCACCCGAGAGGGGTTGGGTCAGCCCCAGCATTTT.

The chain is built from TRBV5-4 and TRBJ2-1; 9 bases map to TRBD2. CDR3 length: 15 residues. J lost 2 bases, V lost 3 bases, and 3 bases had no gene match. Germline CDR1 reads SGHNT; CDR2 reads YYREEE (reference sequence). The CDR3, as DNA: TGTGCCAGCAGCTCCGGGACTAGCACCTACAATGAGCAGTTCTTC. This encodes CASSSGTSTYNEQFF.

This clone was observed a few times. The rearrangement joins TRBV7-8 to TRBJ2-3, with D possibly TRBD2 on 6 matching bases. V was pared by 1 base and J by 5 bases, with 10 bases between. The CDR3 has 14 amino acids. Germline CDR1 reads SGHVS; CDR2 reads FQNEAQ. The CDR3 nucleotides read TGTGCCAGCAGCTTAGGAGGAGGGGTAGATACGCAGTATTTT. This codes for CASSLGGGVDTQYF.

To note about this clone: A junction end diverges from the germline sequence, so it may reflect a read error. The CDR3 bases are TGCGCCCGCAGCCCAGGACCGGGGCCGGTGGGGGGCTACACCTTC. It encodes CARSPGPGPVGGYTF. This sequence joins TRBV5-1 and TRBJ1-2, with D possibly TRBD1 on 5 matching bases. Germline V lookup: CDR1 SGHRS, CDR2 YFSETQ. The CDR3 covers 15 residues. The full variable domain, with the rest looked up from reference TRBV5-1 and TRBJ1-2, is KAGVTQTPRYLIKTRGQQVTLSCSPISGHRSVSWYQQTPGQGLQFLFEYFSETQRNKGNFPGRFSGRQFSNSRSEMNVSTLELGDSALYLCARSPGPGPVGGYTFGSGTRLTVV.

The chain carries TRBV19 and TRBJ2-7, with 7 bases identical to TRBD1. Germline lookup yields CDR1 LNHDA and CDR2 SQIVND (reference sequence). CDR3 size: 14 residues. The junction had 3 bases not matched to a gene; V was cut back by 2 bases and J by 2 bases. As DNA, the CDR3 is TGTGCCAGTAGTATAAACAGGGGACCCTACGAGCAGTACTTC. It is translated as CASSINRGPYEQYF.

This sequence joins TRBV19 and TRBJ1-1, with a weak D call TRBD1 (6 bases). This CDR3 contains 13 residues. The V end lost 1 base, the J end lost 4 bases, and 7 bases lay between the germline ends. Germline CDR1 is LNHDA and CDR2 is SQIVND (reference sequence). The CDR3 sequence is CASSIGTVTEAFF. Here the CDR3 DNA reads TGTGCCAGTAGTATAGGGACAGTCACTGAAGCTTTCTTT.

V is TRBV5-1 and J is TRBJ1-1, with unresolved D. Trimming took off 6 bases at V and 0 bases at J, with 12 bases between the two ends. The CDR3 sequence is 14 residues long. Germline-derived CDR1 and CDR2 are SGHRS and YFSETQ. The CDR3 coding sequence is TGCGCCAGCACGCTTGGGTCAATGAACACTGAAGCTTTCTTT. It specifies CASTLGSMNTEAFF. The whole variable domain, filled in from reference TRBV5-1 and TRBJ1-1, reads KAGVTQTPRYLIKTRGQQVTLSCSPISGHRSVSWYQQTPGQGLQFLFEYFSETQRNKGNFPGRFSGRQFSNSRSEMNVSTLELGDSALYLCASTLGSMNTEAFFGQGTRLTVV.

A note on this clone: Other DNA sequences in this specimen translate into the identical CDR3. The chain uses TRBV28 and TRBJ1-5; the D gene is possibly TRBD1 (5 bases). V was clipped by 4 bases and J by 6 bases, with 7 bases between them. Per the germline V gene, CDR1 is MDHEN and CDR2 is SYDVKM. This CDR3 is 12 amino acids long. The CDR3 loop reads CASSSGGQPQHF. CDR3 sequence (DNA): TGTGCCAGCAGTTCTGGGGGTCAGCCCCAGCATTTT.

This clone was counted only a few times. This sequence joins TRBV29-1 and TRBJ1-4; D unclear. The CDR3 consists of 11 residues. Germline assignment: CDR1 SQVTM and CDR2 ANQGSEA. V was pared by 4 bases and J by 5 bases, with 5 bases between. CDR3 loop: CSVAANEKLFF. CDR3 sequence (DNA): TGCAGCGTTGCCGCCAATGAAAAACTGTTTTTT.

J is TRBJ2-7 and V is TRBV28; weak D call: TRBD1 (6 bases). Per germline, CDR1 MDHEN and CDR2 SYDVKM. The CDR3 totals 11 residues. V lost 6 bases and J lost 12, with 15 bases in between. CDR3 sequence (DNA): TGTGCCAGCAGGGCTGACAGGTCCGCGTACTTC. Amino acids: CASRADRSAYF. Looking up the rest from reference TRBV28 and TRBJ2-7 gives the full variable domain: DVKVTQSSRYLVKRTGEKVFLECVQDMDHENMFWYRQDPGLGLRLIYFSYDVKMKEKGDIPEGYSVSREKKERFSLILESASTNQTSMYLCASRADRSAYFGPGTRLTVT.

The chain recombines TRBV28 with TRBJ2-1, with 8 bases that match TRBD2. The length of the CDR3 is 14 residues. Germline assignment: CDR1 MDHEN and CDR2 SYDVKM. V shed 6 bases, J shed 0 bases, and the junction held 1 base outside the gene matches. DNA for the CDR3: TGTGCCAGCAGAAGCGGGAGCTCCTACAATGAGCAGTTCTTC. It encodes CASRSGSSYNEQFF. The entire variable domain, with the rest obtained from reference TRBV28 and TRBJ2-1, is as follows: DVKVTQSSRYLVKRTGEKVFLECVQDMDHENMFWYRQDPGLGLRLIYFSYDVKMKEKGDIPEGYSVSREKKERFSLILESASTNQTSMYLCASRSGSSYNEQFFGPGTRLTVL.

The chain joins TRBV18 to TRBJ1-4, with D possibly matching TRBD1 (5 bases). Germline CDR1 KGHSH, CDR2 LQKENI. The CDR3 sequence is 16 residues long. V was trimmed by 6 bases and J by 0 bases, leaving 14 bases between them. CDR3 loop: CASSPGTEATNEKLFF. CDR3 coding DNA: TGTGCCAGCTCGCCTGGGACGGAGGCAACTAATGAAAAACTGTTTTTT.

Comment on this clone: It differs at one base from a far larger clone, so likely a read error. The chain joins TRBV2 to TRBJ2-5; D call uncertain. V was shortened by 2 bases and J by 0 bases, with 10 bases between the two germline ends. Germline V gives CDR1 SNHLY, CDR2 FYNNEI. The CDR3 sequence is 15 residues long. The CDR3 sequence is CASSECGQNQETQYF. The CDR3 nucleotides read TGTGCCAGCAGTGAATGTGGGCAGAACCAAGAGACCCAGTACTTC.

The chain combines TRBV6-5 with TRBJ2-7, with D perhaps TRBD1 (5 bases). V gave up 6 bases and J gave up 2 bases, with 14 bases separating them. Germline CDR1 and CDR2: MNHEY and SVGAGI. The CDR3 consists of 14 residues. The CDR3 DNA is TGTGCCAGCAGCCCCGATGGCAGGGCCTACGAGCAGTACTTC. It specifies CASSPDGRAYEQYF.

The chain combines TRBV11-2 with TRBJ2-5; D is ambiguous. The CDR3 covers 14 residues. Germline V CDR1 and CDR2: SGHAT, FQNNGV. Trimming took off 3 bases at V and 5 bases at J, with 13 bases between the two ends. In DNA, the CDR3 is TGTGCCAGCAGCTTTGGCCCCCGGTGGGAGACCCAGTACTTC. Amino acids: CASSFGPRWETQYF.

V usage is TRBV6-1 and J usage is TRBJ2-3, with TRBD2 as a possible D gene (5 bases). Germline assignment: CDR1 MNHNS and CDR2 SASEGT. The CDR3 loop spans 14 amino acids. The V and J ends lost 4 bases and 4 bases respectively, with 12 bases between them. The CDR3 bases are TGTGCCAGCAGTGTAGGGAGAGCCCCAGATACGCAGTATTTT. Its protein product is CASSVGRAPDTQYF.

This chain connects TRBV27 to TRBJ2-1, with TRBD1 identical over 11 bases. The germline gives CDR1 MNHEY, CDR2 SMNVEV (reference sequence). V lost 6 bases and J lost 3; bases outside the gene matches: 10. The CDR3 has 17 amino acids. The CDR3 DNA sequence: TGTGCCAGCAGCGAGGGGACCGGGACAGGGGGCTACAATGAGCAGTTCTTC. Translation: CASSEGTGTGGYNEQFF.

This clone was recorded only once. The V gene is TRBV4-1, the J gene TRBJ2-2; D gene unclear. The length of the CDR3 is 16 residues. Germline lookup yields CDR1 MGHRA and CDR2 YSYEKL. Trimming took 0 bases from V and 3 from J, leaving 11 bases between them. CDR3 coding DNA: TGCGCCAGCAGCCAAGAGGCGGTGGTGGACACCGGGGAGCTGTTTTTT. Its protein product is CASSQEAVVDTGELFF.

The J gene is TRBJ2-1, the V gene TRBV15; D is uncertain. Germline V gives CDR1 LNHNV, CDR2 YYDKDF (reference sequence). CDR3 length equals 15 residues. The ends were cut back, 5 bases at V and 6 bases at J, with 17 bases in the middle. The CDR3, as DNA: TGTGCCACCAGCGGAAAGTGGCTAAGAGGCAATGAGCAGTTCTTC. Translated, it gives CATSGKWLRGNEQFF. Full variable domain (outside the CDR3, taken from reference TRBV15 and TRBJ2-1): DAMVIQNPRYQVTQFGKPVTLSCSQTLNHNVMYWYQQKSSQAPKLLFHYYDKDFNNEADTPDNFQSRRPNTSFCFLDIRSPGLGDTAMYLCATSGKWLRGNEQFFGPGTRLTVL.